Listed here are 25 T cell receptor beta chains from one sample, sequenced in a study of blood T cells in healthy people across ages. For the second PCR, which ran for about 7 to 12 cycles, a sample-barcoded 5' primer and a J-beta primer mix were used. TCRdb called the 5' RACE reads again in MiXCR, with one record for every CDR3 protein. In the table there are over 600,000 distinct CDR3 sequences, approximately 53% of which are singletons. Sequencing was performed on blood. The receptor set was obtained from a middle-aged man in good health.

Written as DNA, the CDR3 is TGTGCCAGCAGTCAGACAGCCCCCTACGAGCAGTACTTC. Amino acids: CASSQTAPYEQYF. The chain combines TRBV27 with TRBJ2-5, with a tentative D call TRBD1 (5 bases). The J call may be mistaken, given a closer DNA end match to TRBJ2-7. Per germline, CDR1 MNHEY and CDR2 SMNVEV (reference sequence). The CDR3 covers 13 residues.

This chain connects TRBV7-9 to TRBJ1-2; D unresolved. V lost 7 bases to trimming and J lost 2 bases, with 14 bases between them. Germline V gene sequence: CDR1 SEHNR, CDR2 FQNEAQ (reference sequence). The CDR3 is 14 residues long. CDR3 sequence reads: CASNVREDNYGYTF. In nucleotides, the CDR3 is TGTGCCAGCAATGTAAGGGAGGACAACTATGGCTACACCTTC.

The chain has TRBV28 and TRBJ1-4; the D gene is possibly TRBD1 (6 bases). The CDR3 extends over 13 amino acids. The germline gives CDR1 MDHEN, CDR2 SYDVKM. Trimming pared 6 bases from V and 7 bases from J, leaving 12 bases between. CDR3 sequence (DNA): TGTGCCAGCAGGGGGACAATCTCTGAAAAACTGTTTTTT. Its protein product is CASRGTISEKLFF. The full variable domain, completed using reference TRBV28 and TRBJ1-4, is DVKVTQSSRYLVKRTGEKVFLECVQDMDHENMFWYRQDPGLGLRLIYFSYDVKMKEKGDIPEGYSVSREKKERFSLILESASTNQTSMYLCASRGTISEKLFFGSGTQLSVL.

Only one count was recorded for this clonotype. The chain uses TRBV2 and TRBJ1-1, with D tentatively TRBD1 (6 bases). CDR1 and CDR2 from the germline V gene are SNHLY and FYNNEI. This CDR3 comprises 14 residues. V was pared by 7 bases and J by 10 bases, with 22 bases between. The CDR3 reads CASTRGISGAAAFF. The CDR3 nucleotides read TGTGCCAGCACCCGAGGGATCTCGGGGGCGGCAGCTTTCTTT.

The rearrangement uses TRBV27 and TRBJ2-1; D is perhaps TRBD2 (5 bases). The V gene's germline CDR1 is MNHEY and CDR2 SMNVEV (reference sequence). The CDR3 is made up of 15 amino acids. The V end was cut by 5 bases, the J end by 5 bases, with 16 bases between. The CDR3 loop reads CASSPRGKRNNEQFF. Here the CDR3 DNA reads TGTGCCAGCAGTCCTCGAGGGAAAAGAAACAATGAGCAGTTCTTC.

The genes are TRBV7-3 and TRBJ2-3; the D gene is possibly TRBD2 (5 bases). Per the germline V gene, CDR1 is SGHTA and CDR2 is FQGTGA. The CDR3 is 15 residues long. The ends were cut back, 1 base at V and 2 bases at J, with 10 bases in the middle. CDR3 sequence: CASSLISGPTDTQYF. CDR3 DNA: TGTGCCAGCAGCTTAATCAGCGGTCCCACAGATACGCAGTATTTT.

The chain has TRBV12-3 or TRBV12-4 and TRBJ2-1; 7 nucleotides align to TRBD2. With V trimmed by 7 bases and J by 6 bases, 15 bases remained unmatched. This CDR3 spans 16 amino acids. The CDR3 sequence: CASITSENKESNEQFF. CDR3 nucleotide sequence: TGTGCCAGCATTACTAGCGAGAACAAGGAGAGCAATGAGCAGTTCTTC.

The sample holds one count of this clonotype. The chain recombines TRBV6-1 with TRBJ1-1; D gene ambiguous. CDR1 is MNHNS, CDR2 SASEGT, per germline. The V gene lost 3 bases and the J gene lost 8 bases, with 10 bases spanning the gap. This CDR3 is built from 12 residues. The CDR3 bases are TGTGCCAGCAGTGATCGACCGAAAGAAGCTTTCTTT. It is translated as CASSDRPKEAFF.

The table lists this clonotype with a few counts. The chain carries TRBV6-6 and TRBJ2-1; D is uncertain. Trimming cost V 7 bases and J 11 bases, with 18 bases left between them. From germline, CDR1 is MNHNY and CDR2 SVGAGI (reference sequence). This CDR3 comprises 13 residues. The CDR3 here is CASTAGGVEKQFF. Here the CDR3 DNA reads TGTGCCAGCACCGCAGGTGGAGTGGAAAAGCAGTTCTTC.

The chain uses TRBV5-1 and TRBJ1-5, with D maybe TRBD1 (5 bases). Germline CDR1 and CDR2: SGHRS and YFSETQ. V lost 4 bases to trimming and J lost 4 bases, with 15 bases between them. The CDR3 has 15 residues. As DNA, the CDR3 is TGCGCCAGCAGCCTAGATCAGGGTGATAATCAGCCCCAGCATTTT. This encodes CASSLDQGDNQPQHF.

In DNA, the CDR3 is TGTGCCTCGCAGCTAAAAGGGATGAACTATGGCTACACCTTC. It codes for CASQLKGMNYGYTF. The rearrangement uses TRBV30 and TRBJ1-2; D is uncertain. The CDR3 has 14 amino acids. The germline V gene encodes CDR1 GTSNPN and CDR2 SVGIG (reference sequence). V was clipped by 7 bases and J by 2 bases, with 17 bases between them.

This chain joins TRBV29-1 and TRBJ2-1; TRBD1 or TRBD2 may be the D gene (5 bases each). The length of the CDR3 is 17 residues. The V gene's germline CDR1 is SQVTM and CDR2 ANQGSEA. Trimming stripped 4 bases from V and 0 bases from J, with 19 bases between. This CDR3 reads CSVGPGPPRSSYNEQFF. The CDR3 DNA follows: TGCAGCGTTGGCCCGGGACCGCCGAGAAGCTCCTACAATGAGCAGTTCTTC.

The V call is TRBV14, the J call TRBJ2-2, with a tentative D call TRBD1 (6 bases). With 7 bases removed from V and 4 bases from J, the gap between germline ends came to 22 bases. Germline V gene data show CDR1 as SGHDN and CDR2 as FVKESK. This CDR3 has 17 residues. DNA of the CDR3: TGTGCCAGCACCACATACAACAGGGCGGCGGGCACCGGGGAGCTGTTTTTT. This codes for CASTTYNRAAGTGELFF.

The rearrangement uses TRBV20-1 and TRBJ2-4, with TRBD1 matching 10 bases. Germline assignment: CDR1 DFQATT and CDR2 SNEGSKA (reference sequence). Losses at the gene ends were 5 bases for V and 0 bases for J; bases not matched to a gene: 10. The CDR3 loop spans 17 amino acids. The CDR3 protein is CSAGPGQGVLAKNIQYF. In nucleotides, the CDR3 is TGCAGTGCTGGCCCCGGACAGGGGGTGTTAGCCAAAAACATTCAGTACTTC.

This chain links TRBV11-2 with TRBJ1-2; no definite D call. Trimming took off 0 bases at V and 0 bases at J, with 11 bases between the two ends. CDR3 size: 16 residues. Per germline, CDR1 SGHAT and CDR2 FQNNGV. This CDR3 reads CASSLESQISNYGYTF. The CDR3, as DNA: TGTGCCAGCAGCTTAGAGTCGCAGATATCTAACTATGGCTACACCTTC.

The gene calls are TRBV28 and TRBJ2-7; 10 nucleotides match TRBD2. The CDR3 runs to 16 residues. Germline CDR1 is MDHEN and CDR2 is SYDVKM. The J segment lost 5 bases and the V segment lost 5 bases, leaving 12 bases of the junction unmatched. This CDR3 is CASSGLLNSGGDEQYF. The CDR3 DNA reads TGTGCCAGCAGTGGATTACTCAACAGCGGGGGGGACGAGCAGTACTTC.

This clonotype was counted only a few times. The rearrangement joins TRBV10-3 to TRBJ2-1; D is undetermined. The CDR3 totals 12 residues. Germline lookup yields CDR1 ENHRY and CDR2 SYGVKD. V lost 2 bases, J lost 7 bases, and 6 bases lay in between. The CDR3 coding sequence is TGTGCCATCAGTGAGGGGATGAATGAGCAGTTCTTC. It encodes CAISEGMNEQFF.

This clonotype has more than one count but fewer than ten. V is TRBV11-2 and J is TRBJ2-7; 7 bases are a match to TRBD1. V trimming: 5 bases; J trimming: 5 bases; junction bases outside the gene matches: 6. CDR1 and CDR2 (germline): SGHAT, FQNNGV. The CDR3 spans 13 residues. The DNA of the CDR3 is TGTGCCAGCAGCCTACACAGGGGCCACGAGCAGTACTTC. Translated, it gives CASSLHRGHEQYF.

This clonotype came up a few times. The chain employs TRBV3-1 and TRBJ2-3; 7 bases are a match to TRBD1. V was pared by 0 bases and J by 5 bases, with 2 bases of the junction left unmatched. Germline loops: CDR1 LGHDT, CDR2 YNNKEL (reference sequence). The CDR3 length is 14 residues. This CDR3 reads CASSQETGIDTQYF. CDR3 coding DNA: TGTGCCAGCAGCCAAGAGACAGGGATAGATACGCAGTATTTT.

J is TRBJ2-2 and V is TRBV6-6, with 9 bases matching TRBD1. The V gene end was trimmed by 4 bases and the J gene end by 1 base; junction bases not matched to a gene: 4. The CDR3 runs to 16 residues. Germline CDR1 and CDR2: MNHNY and SVGAGI (reference sequence). The CDR3 DNA follows: TGTGCCAGCAGTTCTCGGGGACAGGGGAACACCGGGGAGCTGTTTTTT. It translates to CASSSRGQGNTGELFF.

The sample holds a few counts of this clonotype. The J gene is TRBJ2-3, the V gene TRBV2; the D gene could be TRBD1 or TRBD2 (7 bases each). V was pared by 10 bases and J by 4 bases, with 15 bases between. Germline CDR1 reads SNHLY; CDR2 reads FYNNEI. The length of the CDR3 is 13 residues. CDR3 coding DNA: TGTGCCACCAGGGGGGGGGCGGCAGATACGCAGTATTTT. Its protein product is CATRGGAADTQYF.

This chain connects TRBV20-1 to TRBJ2-3, with 7 bases fitting TRBD1. Losses at the gene ends were 2 bases for V and 6 bases for J; bases not matched to a gene: 32. The CDR3 loop spans 22 amino acids. Germline V gene lookup returns CDR1 DFQATT and CDR2 SNEGSKA (reference sequence). The CDR3 is CSARSRDRERSDFAIITDTQYF. The CDR3 DNA is TGCAGTGCTAGATCCCGAGACAGGGAGAGATCGGATTTCGCAATTATCACGGATACGCAGTATTTT.

This chain connects TRBV7-9 to TRBJ2-7; no reliable D call. Trimming cost V 5 bases and J 2 bases, with 19 bases left between them. The CDR3 totals 16 residues. Germline CDR1 and CDR2: SEHNR and FQNEAQ (reference sequence). DNA of the CDR3: TGTGCCAGCAGCAAAAGGGCTTTCGGGTACGCCTACGAGCAGTACTTC. As protein: CASSKRAFGYAYEQYF.

In nucleotides, the CDR3 is TGTGCCAGCAGTCTCCGACCAGCGGGAGTCTCCTACAATGAGCAGTTCTTC. Protein sequence: CASSLRPAGVSYNEQFF. The rearrangement joins TRBV27 to TRBJ2-1, with TRBD2 matching over 8 bases. V lost 5 bases to trimming and J lost 0 bases; unmatched junction nucleotides: 9. Germline CDR1 MNHEY, CDR2 SMNVEV (reference sequence). The CDR3 contains 17 residues.

This clonotype has just a few counts. The chain employs TRBV5-1 and TRBJ1-2; D ambiguous. Between the trimmed V and J ends, which lost 0 bases and 2 bases, there was a span of 29 bases. Looked up from germline, CDR1 is SGHRS and CDR2 is YFSETQ. This CDR3 is built from 21 residues. The CDR3 loop reads CASSLASGPKPSQAANYGYTF. The CDR3 nucleotides are TGCGCCAGCAGCTTGGCCTCCGGCCCTAAGCCTTCGCAGGCCGCAAACTATGGCTACACCTTC.